The rows below give T cell receptor beta chains drawn from one sample of a study of T cells after yellow fever vaccination. TCRdb reprocessed the 5' RACE reads via MiXCR and lists one record per CDR3 protein. The sample contains 300,000 to 450,000 distinct CDR3 sequences, about 6% of which appear only once. Material: PBMCs, obtained 5 days after the yellow fever booster vaccination. The receptors here all came from a man aged 30-40 years who received the YFV17D yellow fever vaccine. Each CDR3 is given with its conserved first and last residue. A D gene is named only where the DNA matches it firmly. Clone size appears in some rows only: once, few, many, or a class for an expanded clone.

clone_size	v_call	j_call	d_call	cdr3_aa	cdr3_nt
-	TRBV20-1	TRBJ2-5	TRBD2	CSATRTSGSETQYF	TGCAGTGCTACCAGGACTAGCGGGAGTGAGACCCAGTACTTC
many	TRBV5-4	TRBJ1-6	TRBD1	CASSPGQGALNSPLHF	TGTGCCAGCAGCCCGGGACAGGGGGCACTTAATTCACCCCTCCACTTT
many	TRBV5-1	TRBJ1-1	TRBD1	CASSLTGTVTEAFF	TGCGCCAGCAGCCTCACCGGGACAGTTACTGAAGCTTTCTTT
many	TRBV18	TRBJ2-1	-	CASSAGTDNEQFF	TGTGCCAGCTCAGCTGGGACGGACAATGAGCAGTTCTTC
-	TRBV7-2	TRBJ2-7	TRBD2	CASSLNSGRDEQYF	TGTGCCAGCAGCCTAAACAGCGGGAGGGACGAGCAGTACTTC
many	TRBV20-1	TRBJ2-3	-	CSAPRGVGTDTQYF	TGCAGTGCTCCGCGGGGAGTGGGCACAGATACGCAGTATTTT
many	TRBV29-1	TRBJ2-7	TRBD1	CSVSSGQFYEQYF	TGCAGCGTGAGCTCGGGACAGTTCTACGAGCAGTACTTC
few	TRBV29-1	TRBJ2-3	-	CSSPQLGADTQYF	TGCAGCTCACCCCAACTAGGAGCAGATACGCAGTATTTT
-	TRBV5-1	TRBJ2-2	-	CASSPRIWTNTGELFF	TGCGCCAGCAGCCCCAGGATTTGGACGAACACCGGGGAGCTGTTTTTT
few	TRBV11-2	TRBJ2-7	-	CASSFTSPTGSYEQYF	TGTGCCAGCAGCTTCACTTCCCCGACGGGATCCTACGAGCAGTACTTC
many	TRBV30	TRBJ2-7	-	CAWTLFQGSYEQYF	TGTGCCTGGACCCTGTTTCAGGGGTCTTACGAGCAGTACTTC
-	TRBV7-2	TRBJ2-1	-	CASSLASPSSYNEQFF	TGTGCCAGCAGCTTAGCGAGTCCGAGCTCCTACAATGAGCAGTTCTTC
many	TRBV28	TRBJ2-3	TRBD2	CASSLAGGDPRVDTQYF	TGTGCCAGCAGTTTAGCGGGAGGGGACCCGCGGGTAGATACGCAGTATTTT
once	TRBV12-5	TRBJ1-6	-	CASGLVVGSPLHF	TGTGCTAGTGGTTTGGTAGTAGGTTCACCCCTCCACTTT
many	TRBV20-1	TRBJ1-6	-	CSARDRGNSPLHF	TGCAGTGCTAGAGACAGGGGTAATTCACCCCTCCACTTT
many	TRBV20-1	TRBJ2-5	TRBD2	CSARDNGLAGAETQYF	TGCAGTGCTAGAGACAATGGACTAGCGGGAGCTGAGACCCAGTACTTC
-	TRBV12-3/TRBV12-4	TRBJ2-7	-	CASSLFEGGPSYEQYF	TGTGCCAGCAGTTTATTCGAGGGGGGCCCGTCCTACGAGCAGTACTTC
many	TRBV20-1	TRBJ2-5	TRBD2	CSAREGAGGETQYF	TGCAGTGCTAGAGAAGGAGCGGGAGGCGAGACCCAGTACTTC
many	TRBV29-1	TRBJ2-4	-	CSVALAQNIQYF	TGCAGCGTTGCCCTAGCACAAAACATTCAGTACTTC
many	TRBV29-1	TRBJ2-7	TRBD2	CSVTGTSGSYEQYF	TGCAGCGTCACCGGGACTAGCGGCTCCTACGAGCAGTACTTC
many	TRBV6-1	TRBJ1-3	TRBD1	CASRTGIAGNTIYF	TGTGCCAGCAGGACAGGGATCGCTGGAAACACCATATATTTT
-	TRBV20-1	TRBJ2-5	-	CSARVSRTGAWETQYF	TGCAGTGCTAGAGTAAGCCGGACTGGCGCTTGGGAGACCCAGTACTTC
-	TRBV7-9	TRBJ1-6	-	CASSLVGTAIRSSPLHF	TGTGCCAGCAGCTTAGTCGGGACGGCCATAAGGTCGTCACCCCTCCACTTT
-	TRBV30	TRBJ2-3	-	CAFLELEWTDTQYF	TGTGCCTTCCTCGAATTGGAATGGACAGATACGCAGTATTTT
-	TRBV29-1	TRBJ2-5	TRBD1	CSVARGSGTQYF	TGCAGCGTTGCCAGGGGGAGCGGGACCCAGTACTTC
-	TRBV20-1	TRBJ2-3	TRBD2	CSASATGLATDTQYF	TGCAGTGCTAGTGCAACCGGACTAGCAACAGATACGCAGTATTTT
few	TRBV18	TRBJ1-6	TRBD1	CASSPQGQGVNALHF	TGTGCCAGCTCACCACAGGGACAGGGGGTGAATGCCCTCCACTTT
many	TRBV12-3/TRBV12-4	TRBJ2-7	-	CASSSGGYYEQYF	TGTGCCAGCAGTTCTGGGGGGTACTACGAGCAGTACTTC
-	TRBV7-9	TRBJ2-2	-	CASSPQGTGLFF	TGTGCCAGCAGCCCTCAGGGGACCGGGCTGTTTTTT